The rows below give T cell receptor beta chains drawn from one sample of a study of cytomegalovirus exposure and HLA in healthy donors. Here immunoSEQ multiplex PCR was the method, and the copy in TCRdb shows in-frame clones only, minus some. This sample has more than 110,000 clones, with about 8.9% found just once. The sequenced material came from PBMCs. The receptors stem from a man aged 45 to 65 in good health and CMV-seronegative. CDR3s include the opening cysteine and the closing phenylalanine or tryptophan. The order of the fields is clone size, D gene, V gene, J gene, CDR3 protein, CDR3 DNA. D genes are given only for firm matches. Rows give clone size only sometimes, using once, few, many, or a class for an expanded clone.

>.|TRBD1|TRBV11-3|TRBJ1-1
CASSKSRTGENTEAFF
TGTGCCAGCAGCAAATCGCGGACAGGAGAGAACACTGAAGCTTTCTTT
>.|.|TRBV6-5|TRBJ2-7
CASRRETAGEQYF
TGTGCCAGCAGACGGGAAACTGCCGGGGAGCAGTACTTC
>.|.|TRBV6-5|TRBJ2-3
CASSYPADTQYF
TGTGCCAGCAGTTACCCCGCGGATACGCAGTATTTT
>.|TRBD1|TRBV15|TRBJ2-4
CATSREQGAGVDIQYF
TGTGCCACCAGCAGAGAGCAGGGGGCCGGGGTGGACATTCAGTACTTC
>few|.|TRBV7-2|TRBJ2-7
CASSLDGGDSYEQYF
TGTGCCAGCAGCTTAGACGGAGGGGACTCCTACGAGCAGTACTTC
>.|.|TRBV29-1|TRBJ2-1
CSVYRDFQFF
TGCAGCGTTTACCGGGACTTTCAGTTCTTC
>.|TRBD2|TRBV9|TRBJ2-3
CASSWTGTSGGHTQYF
TGTGCCAGCAGCTGGACTGGGACTAGCGGGGGTCATACGCAGTATTTT
>.|TRBD1|TRBV19|TRBJ1-4
CASSTLPRTGGEKLFF
TGTGCCAGTAGTACACTCCCGAGGACAGGGGGAGAAAAACTGTTTTTT
>few|.|TRBV5-1|TRBJ2-1
CASSPLSAGTYNEQFF
TGCGCCAGCAGCCCCTTGAGCGCGGGAACCTACAATGAGCAGTTCTTC
>.|TRBD2|TRBV5-4|TRBJ2-3
CASSWTSGGYTDTQYF
TGTGCCAGCAGCTGGACTAGCGGGGGGTACACAGATACGCAGTATTTT
>few|TRBD1|TRBV28|TRBJ1-3
CASSFGDRGPGNTIYF
TGTGCCAGCAGTTTTGGGGACAGGGGGCCTGGAAACACCATATATTTT
>few|.|TRBV6-1|TRBJ1-5
CASSEAQGNQPQHF
TGTGCCAGCAGTGAAGCCCAGGGCAATCAGCCCCAGCATTTT
>.|.|TRBV27|TRBJ2-7
CASSLRDAPTGYEQYF
TGTGCCAGCAGTCTACGGGACGCCCCGACAGGTTACGAGCAGTACTTC
>.|TRBD2|TRBV10-3|TRBJ2-3
CAISDWGSGSSDTQYF
TGTGCCATCAGTGACTGGGGTAGCGGGAGCTCAGATACGCAGTATTTT
>few|.|TRBV6-5|TRBJ2-7
CASSYGGPPYEQYF
TGTGCCAGCAGTTACGGGGGCCCCCCCTACGAGCAGTACTTC
>.|.|TRBV10-1|TRBJ2-2
CASKGQGLGELFF
TGCGCCAGCAAAGGCCAGGGGCTCGGGGAGCTGTTTTTT
>few|TRBD2|TRBV23-1|TRBJ2-3
CASSQGTSGRAETDTQYF
TGCGCCAGCAGTCAAGGGACTAGCGGGAGGGCGGAGACAGATACGCAGTATTTT
>.|.|TRBV4-1|TRBJ2-7
CASSLPGGRSYEQYF
TGCGCCAGCAGCCTCCCGGGGGGCAGATCCTACGAGCAGTACTTC
>few|.|TRBV2|TRBJ2-7
CASSEQISSYEQYF
TGTGCCAGCAGTGAGCAGATAAGCTCCTACGAGCAGTACTTC
>.|TRBD1|TRBV9|TRBJ1-4
CASSAATGGGNEKLFF
TGTGCCAGCAGCGCCGCAACAGGGGGAGGTAATGAAAAACTGTTTTTT
>few|TRBD2|TRBV2|TRBJ2-3
CASSGGLGLAGDSDTQYF
TGTGCCAGCAGCGGGGGGCTAGGACTAGCGGGGGATTCAGATACGCAGTATTTT
>.|.|TRBV30|TRBJ1-2
CAWSVGGSARGYTF
TGTGCCTGGAGTGTAGGGGGAAGCGCGAGGGGCTACACCTTC
>few|TRBD1|TRBV2|TRBJ1-5
CASSERMGTGGWQPQHF
TGTGCCAGCAGTGAAAGAATGGGAACAGGGGGCTGGCAGCCCCAGCATTTT
>few|TRBD2|TRBV4-1|TRBJ2-7
CASSQGGLADAEQYF
TGCGCCAGCAGCCAAGGGGGACTAGCGGACGCCGAGCAGTACTTC
>.|TRBD2|TRBV19|TRBJ2-3
CASTLRTSADTQYF
TGTGCCAGTACCCTTCGGACTAGCGCCGATACGCAGTATTTT
>.|.|TRBV6-1|TRBJ2-7
CASSARGPYEQYF
TGTGCCAGCAGCGCGCGGGGGCCCTACGAGCAGTACTTC
>.|TRBD1|TRBV5-5|TRBJ2-7
CASSLGTGTEQYF
TGTGCCAGCAGCTTGGGGACAGGGACAGAGCAGTACTTC
>.|.|TRBV5-8|TRBJ1-1
CASSLNYGSGNTEAFF
TGTGCCAGCAGCTTGAATTACGGATCGGGTAACACTGAAGCTTTCTTT
>few|TRBD1|TRBV29-1|TRBJ2-7
CSVRRGSYEQYF
TGCAGCGTACGCAGGGGGTCCTACGAGCAGTACTTC
>.|TRBD1|TRBV2|TRBJ1-2
CASSERQGSNYGYTF
TGTGCCAGCAGTGAGCGACAGGGCTCTAACTATGGCTACACCTTC
>few|.|TRBV9|TRBJ2-1
CASSVGLATQGNEQFF
TGTGCCAGCAGCGTGGGGCTGGCTACCCAGGGCAATGAGCAGTTCTTC
>.|.|TRBV7-9|TRBJ1-1
CASSVIGGVDTEAFF
TGTGCCAGCAGCGTTATAGGGGGGGTGGACACTGAAGCTTTCTTT
>few|.|TRBV4-2|TRBJ2-3
CASSRQTGDTQYF
TGTGCCAGCAGCCGCCAGACGGGGGATACGCAGTATTTT
>.|.|TRBV5-1|TRBJ1-4
CASSLARIATNEKLFF
TGCGCCAGCAGCCTCGCCAGAATTGCAACTAATGAAAAACTGTTTTTT
>few|.|TRBV5-1|TRBJ2-3
CASSAADFSSTDTQYF
TGCGCCAGCAGCGCCGCGGACTTCTCAAGCACAGATACGCAGTATTTT
>few|.|TRBV9|TRBJ2-3
CASSVGQGRNTDTQYF
TGTGCCAGCAGCGTAGGTCAGGGAAGGAACACAGATACGCAGTATTTT
>few|.|TRBV5-1|TRBJ2-5
CASSLGQAKETQYF
TGCGCCAGCAGCTTGGGGCAGGCCAAAGAGACCCAGTACTTC
>.|.|TRBV10-3|TRBJ2-1
CAISTGSSYNEQFF
TGTGCCATCTCCACTGGGAGCTCCTACAATGAGCAGTTCTTC
>few|TRBD1|TRBV11-2|TRBJ2-2
CASSPQGQAVRSGELFF
TGTGCCAGCAGCCCCCAAGGACAGGCCGTGAGGTCCGGGGAGCTGTTTTTT
>few|.|TRBV27|TRBJ1-1
CASTRQGSTEAFF
TGTGCCAGCACCCGCCAAGGGAGTACTGAAGCTTTCTTT
>few|TRBD1|TRBV30|TRBJ1-6
CAWRTGQSNSPLHF
TGTGCCTGGAGAACGGGACAGAGCAATTCACCCCTCCACTTT
>few|.|TRBV14|TRBJ2-7
CASNKAGGNYEQYF
TGTGCCAGCAACAAAGCTGGCGGGAACTACGAGCAGTACTTC
>.|TRBD1|TRBV6-6|TRBJ1-2
CASSYGRGFTGSGYTF
TGTGCCAGCAGTTACGGCAGGGGGTTTACGGGTTCAGGCTACACCTTC
>.|TRBD1|TRBV15|TRBJ2-5
CATSRGQGVGQETQYF
TGTGCCACCAGCAGGGGACAGGGGGTCGGCCAAGAGACCCAGTACTTC
>few|TRBD1|TRBV9|TRBJ1-1
CASTMMGQIGTEAFF
TGTGCCAGCACCATGATGGGACAGATTGGGACTGAAGCTTTCTTT
>.|.|TRBV19|TRBJ2-5
CASSLHAGDETQYF
TGTGCCAGTAGTTTACATGCAGGGGACGAGACCCAGTACTTC
>.|.|TRBV5-1|TRBJ1-4
CASSLAVNEKLFF
TGCGCCAGCAGCTTGGCCGTGAATGAAAAACTGTTTTTT
>.|TRBD1|TRBV18|TRBJ1-1
CASSPPGRGDTEAFF
TGTGCCAGCTCACCACCAGGCAGGGGGGACACTGAAGCTTTCTTT
>few|TRBD1|TRBV6-1|TRBJ2-3
CASSVTDRGGRDTQYF
TGTGCCAGCAGTGTTACGGACAGGGGAGGGAGGGATACGCAGTATTTT